Following are 24 T cell receptor beta chains from one sample sequenced in a study of T-cell reconstitution after alpha-beta-depleted transplantation in children. The library targeted TCRbeta and was prepared with unique molecular identifiers. TCRdb analysed the PCR reads with MiXCR anew, one entry per CDR3 protein. The sample holds about 610,000 distinct CDR3 sequences, over 9.5% seen once. The sequencing here drew on PBMCs from the stem cell graft donor, taken from the stem cell graft. The receptor source for this set is a human donor who donated a stem cell graft to a child with acute myeloid leukemia.

There are many counts of this clonotype. The V and J genes are TRBV7-2 and TRBJ2-1, with D possibly matching TRBD2 (5 bases). Germline assignment: CDR1 SGHTA and CDR2 FQGNSA. The CDR3 sequence is 15 residues long. V was trimmed by 5 bases and J by 1 base, leaving 12 bases between them. The CDR3 region has the DNA TGTGCCAGCAGCCCGAGGACTCATTCCTACAATGAGCAGTTCTTC. Translating it yields CASSPRTHSYNEQFF.

This clonotype has at least ten counts. V usage is TRBV7-2 and J usage is TRBJ2-7; 8 bases align to TRBD2. V shed 2 bases, J shed 6 bases, and the junction held 6 bases outside the gene matches. From germline, CDR1 is SGHTA and CDR2 FQGNSA. The CDR3 spans 14 residues. CDR3 DNA sequence: TGTGCCAGCAGCTTAAGGACGGGAGGGGTCGAGCAGTACTTC. It codes for CASSLRTGGVEQYF.

This clonotype was observed a few times. This chain links TRBV20-1 with TRBJ2-5; no definite D call. The CDR3 totals 14 residues. Trimming removed 2 bases at V and 2 bases at J, with 12 bases between. Germline V lookup: CDR1 DFQATT, CDR2 SNEGSKA (reference sequence). CDR3 in DNA: TGCAGTGCTAGAACAAGGACGGGTCAAGAGACCCAGTACTTC. It translates to CSARTRTGQETQYF.

This clonotype was detected ten times or more. The chain has TRBV6-5 and TRBJ2-2; D is undetermined. Germline values: CDR1 MNHEY, CDR2 SVGAGI. This CDR3 region has 13 residues. Trimming cost V 5 bases and J 7 bases, with 11 bases left between them. CDR3 coding DNA: TGTGCCAGCAGTCCCTCAGTGGTCGGGGAGCTGTTTTTT. Translation gives CASSPSVVGELFF.

This clonotype turned up a few times. The chain uses TRBV18 and TRBJ1-4; D might be TRBD1 (6 bases). The V gene's germline CDR1 is KGHSH and CDR2 LQKENI. V was shortened by 0 bases and J by 4 bases, with 15 bases between the two germline ends. CDR3 size: 17 residues. The CDR3 DNA is TGTGCCAGCTCACCACCGGGGAGGGGGACTTATAATGAAAAACTGTTTTTT. Translation gives CASSPPGRGTYNEKLFF. The full variable domain, in which reference TRBV18 and TRBJ1-4 provide the parts outside the CDR3, is NAGVMQNPRHLVRRRGQEARLRCSPMKGHSHVYWYRQLPEEGLKFMVYLQKENIIDESGMPKERFSAEFPKEGPSILRIQQVVRGDSAAYFCASSPPGRGTYNEKLFFGSGTQLSVL.

This clonotype was counted many times. The chain employs TRBV20-1 and TRBJ2-5; no firm D call. Trimming took off 4 bases at V and 5 bases at J, with 17 bases between the two ends. CDR1 and CDR2 from the germline V gene are DFQATT and SNEGSKA (reference sequence). This CDR3 contains 14 residues. In DNA, the CDR3 is TGCAGTGCTAATTCGGCTAGATTGTTGGAGACCCAGTACTTC. This translates into CSANSARLLETQYF.

This clonotype was seen repeatedly, ten times or more. The V call is TRBV6-2 or TRBV6-3, the J call TRBJ1-5; TRBD1 is a possible D gene (6 bases). This CDR3 has 16 amino acids. Germline-derived CDR1 and CDR2 are MNHEY and SVGEGT. The V and J ends lost 5 bases and 1 base respectively, with 15 bases between them. CDR3 region: CASSNRGGGSNQPQHF. CDR3 DNA sequence: TGTGCCAGCAGTAACCGGGGGGGCGGCAGCAATCAGCCCCAGCATTTT.

This clonotype was picked up one time. J is TRBJ2-5 and V is TRBV15; D gene unclear. Germline CDR1 LNHNV, CDR2 YYDKDF (reference sequence). The CDR3 runs 18 residues. V shed 0 bases and J shed 5 bases, with 22 bases lying between them. CDR3 in amino acids: CATSRDGDGWKERETQYF. The CDR3 nucleotides read TGTGCCACCAGCAGAGATGGAGACGGGTGGAAGGAGAGGGAGACCCAGTACTTC.

This sequence joins TRBV6-1 and TRBJ1-4; 7 nucleotides agree with TRBD1. The CDR3 spans 14 residues. J was trimmed by 4 bases and V by 10 bases; bases with no gene match: 9. Looked up from germline, CDR1 is MNHNS and CDR2 is SASEGT. DNA of the CDR3: TGTGCCACAAGACCCGGGACAGTTAATGAAAAACTGTTTTTT. As protein: CATRPGTVNEKLFF.

This clonotype was seen at least ten times. The chain recombines TRBV27 with TRBJ2-1; D is unclear. The germline CDR1 and CDR2 sequences are MNHEY and SMNVEV (reference sequence). With 7 bases removed from V and 6 bases from J, the gap between germline ends came to 19 bases. The CDR3 is 15 amino acids. The CDR3 DNA follows: TGTGCCAGCAACCTTGTCCTTACCCCCCTCAATGAGCAGTTCTTC. This sequence encodes CASNLVLTPLNEQFF.

A remark on this clonotype: Mismatch with germline at one junction end may stem from a read error. The genes are TRBV5-1 and TRBJ1-1; 7 bases are shared with TRBD1. The germline V gene has CDR1 SGHRS and CDR2 YFSETQ. The CDR3 has 16 amino acids. DNA for the CDR3: TGCGCCAGCAGCTTGGGACAGGGAATATCGAACAGTGAAGCTTTCTTT. It yields the protein CASSLGQGISNSEAFF.

Only a few counts were recorded for this clonotype. The chain uses TRBV11-2 and TRBJ2-1; 16 bases line up with TRBD2. The CDR3 length is 19 residues. Trimming at V came to 1 base and at J to 2 bases, leaving 5 bases not matched to a gene. Germline V gene sequence: CDR1 SGHAT, CDR2 FQNNGV. CDR3 coding DNA: TGTGCCAGCAGCTTAGGGGGACTAGCGGGAGGGGGGGCCTACAATGAGCAGTTCTTC. Its protein is CASSLGGLAGGGAYNEQFF.

The chain is built from TRBV9 and TRBJ1-1; D may be TRBD1 (5 bases). Trimming took off 1 base at V and 0 bases at J, with 10 bases between the two ends. Germline CDR1 SGDLS, CDR2 YYNGEE. The length of the CDR3 is 15 residues. DNA for the CDR3: TGTGCCAGCAGCGTATCGACAGCCATGAACACTGAAGCTTTCTTT. Amino acid sequence: CASSVSTAMNTEAFF.

At least ten counts were recorded for this clonotype. This chain connects TRBV7-8 to TRBJ2-7; D possibly corresponds to TRBD2 (5 bases). The germline gives CDR1 SGHVS, CDR2 FQNEAQ. V was pared by 4 bases and J by 2 bases, with 15 bases between. This CDR3 is 15 amino acids long. In DNA, the CDR3 is TGTGCCAGCAGCTCGCGGGTGGGCTCACCCTACGAGCAGTACTTC. Protein sequence: CASSSRVGSPYEQYF.

This clonotype was observed many times. The J gene is TRBJ2-3, the V gene TRBV11-1; TRBD2 agrees at 11 bases. The CDR3 covers 18 residues. Germline V gene data show CDR1 as SGHAT and CDR2 as FQDESV (reference sequence). V dropped 4 bases and J dropped 0; count of bases not matched to a gene: 9. The CDR3 coding sequence is TGTGCCAGCAGCTCGGGACTAGCGGAGCCTTCTAGCACAGATACGCAGTATTTT. Amino acid sequence: CASSSGLAEPSSTDTQYF. Supplemented by reference TRBV11-1 and TRBJ2-3, the full variable domain reads EAEVAQSPRYKITEKSQAVAFWCDPISGHATLYWYRQILGQGPELLVQFQDESVVDDSQLPKDRFSAERLKGVDSTLKIQPAELGDSAMYLCASSSGLAEPSSTDTQYFGPGTRLTVL.

There are a few counts of this clonotype. The chain recombines TRBV19 with TRBJ2-1; 8 nucleotides line up with TRBD1. The CDR3 extends over 16 amino acids. V gave up 10 bases and J gave up 5 bases; unmatched junction bases: 16. The germline CDR1 and CDR2 sequences are LNHDA and SQIVND (reference sequence). The CDR3 sequence: CATSNYRGRGDNEQFF. The CDR3 coding sequence is TGTGCCACCTCAAACTACAGGGGGAGAGGAGACAATGAGCAGTTCTTC.

V and J are TRBV7-2 and TRBJ2-1, with TRBD2 matching 9 bases. The V gene end was trimmed by 1 base and the J gene end by 7 bases; junction bases not matched to a gene: 8. Germline values: CDR1 SGHTA, CDR2 FQGNSA. The CDR3 runs to 16 residues. The CDR3 here is CASSLGIGLARNEQFF. CDR3 DNA: TGTGCCAGCAGCTTAGGGATCGGACTAGCGAGGAATGAGCAGTTCTTC.

This clonotype was seen a handful of times. V and J are TRBV11-1 and TRBJ2-7; 7 nucleotides agree with TRBD2. The CDR3 contains 15 residues. V trimming: 2 bases; J trimming: 7 bases; junction bases outside the gene matches: 11. CDR1 and CDR2 (germline): SGHAT, FQDESV (reference sequence). CDR3 loop: CASSLIGTTYLEQYF. In DNA form, the CDR3 reads TGTGCCAGCAGCTTAATAGGGACTACCTACTTGGAGCAGTACTTC.

The chain recombines TRBV11-2 with TRBJ2-1; the match to TRBD2 covers 8 bases. Germline trimming cut 5 bases from V and 7 bases from J; bases unmatched to any gene: 13. Germline-derived CDR1 and CDR2 are SGHAT and FQNNGV. The CDR3 is 16 residues long. CDR3 in DNA: TGTGCCAGCAGCCTCCTTGTGCCGGGAGGGCAGAATGAGCAGTTCTTC. Translation gives CASSLLVPGGQNEQFF. Full variable domain (remainder filled in from reference TRBV11-2 and TRBJ2-1): EAGVAQSPRYKIIEKRQSVAFWCNPISGHATLYWYQQILGQGPKLLIQFQNNGVVDDSQLPKDRFSAERLKGVDSTLKIQPAKLEDSAVYLCASSLLVPGGQNEQFFGPGTRLTVL.

The table lists this clonotype with many counts. The DNA of the CDR3 is TGCAGCGTCGTCCCTCTGGGGCCTCCTTACGAGCAGTACTTC. It translates to CSVVPLGPPYEQYF. The gene calls are TRBV29-1 and TRBJ2-7; maybe TRBD1 (5 bases). The V and J ends lost 6 bases and 4 bases respectively, with 19 bases between them. CDR3 length: 14 residues. CDR1 SQVTM and CDR2 ANQGSEA come from the germline V gene.

This clonotype has at least ten counts. The genes are TRBV27 and TRBJ2-7; no firm D call. The germline V gene has CDR1 MNHEY and CDR2 SMNVEV (reference sequence). The CDR3 covers 11 residues. The V end was cut by 10 bases, the J end by 3 bases, with 10 bases between. The CDR3 DNA follows: TGTGCCAACCCAAATATCTACGAGCAGTACTTC. Translation: CANPNIYEQYF.

The chain combines TRBV19 with TRBJ2-1; 11 nucleotides match TRBD2. V shed 3 bases and J 10 bases; nucleotides not matched to a gene: 8. The CDR3 sequence is 15 residues long. Germline V gene sequence: CDR1 LNHDA, CDR2 SQIVND (reference sequence). CDR3 sequence: CASSIRLAGGPEQFF. In DNA, the CDR3 is TGTGCCAGTAGTATTAGGCTAGCGGGAGGACCAGAGCAGTTCTTC.

The chain is built from TRBV20-1 and TRBJ2-7; D may match TRBD1 or TRBD2 (5 bases each). Germline loops: CDR1 DFQATT, CDR2 SNEGSKA (reference sequence). The CDR3 has 15 residues. V lost 3 bases and J lost 0, with 15 bases in between. The DNA of the CDR3 is TGCAGTGCTAGGGACCGGGACCGTCACTCCTACGAGCAGTACTTC. This codes for CSARDRDRHSYEQYF.

This clonotype has only a few counts. The chain links TRBV2 to TRBJ2-2; no reliable D call. Looked up from germline, CDR1 is SNHLY and CDR2 is FYNNEI. The CDR3 covers 12 residues. The V gene lost 2 bases and the J gene lost 6 bases, with 4 bases spanning the gap. The CDR3 reads CASSEFSGELFF. The CDR3 region has the DNA TGTGCCAGCAGTGAATTCTCCGGGGAGCTGTTTTTT. Complete variable domain (other parts from reference TRBV2 and TRBJ2-2): EPEVTQTPSHQVTQMGQEVILRCVPISNHLYFYWYRQILGQKVEFLVSFYNNEISEKSEIFDDQFSVERPDGSNFTLKIRSTKLEDSAMYFCASSEFSGELFFGEGSRLTVL.